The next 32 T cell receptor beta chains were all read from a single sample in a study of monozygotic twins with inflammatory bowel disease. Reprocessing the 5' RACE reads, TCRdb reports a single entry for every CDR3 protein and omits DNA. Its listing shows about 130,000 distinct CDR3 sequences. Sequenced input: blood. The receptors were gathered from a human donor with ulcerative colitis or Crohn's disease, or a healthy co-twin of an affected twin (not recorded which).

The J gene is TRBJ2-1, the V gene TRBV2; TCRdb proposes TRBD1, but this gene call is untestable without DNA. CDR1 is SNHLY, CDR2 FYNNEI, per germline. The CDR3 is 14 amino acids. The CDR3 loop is CASMRDMSYNEQFF.

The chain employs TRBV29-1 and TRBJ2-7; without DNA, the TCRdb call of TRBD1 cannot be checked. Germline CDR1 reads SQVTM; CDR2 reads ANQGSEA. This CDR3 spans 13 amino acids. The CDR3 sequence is CSVQYTGMYEQYF.

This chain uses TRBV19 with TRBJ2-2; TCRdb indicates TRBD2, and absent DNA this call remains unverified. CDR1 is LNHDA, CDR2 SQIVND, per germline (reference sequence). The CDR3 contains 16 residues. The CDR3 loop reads CASSLAGGGDTGELFF.

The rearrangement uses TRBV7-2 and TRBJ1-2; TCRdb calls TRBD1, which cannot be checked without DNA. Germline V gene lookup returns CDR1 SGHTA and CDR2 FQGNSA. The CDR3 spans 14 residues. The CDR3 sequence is CASSPGRVNYGYTF.

This CDR3 reads CSAHHGGGYGYTF. The chain couples TRBV20-1 to TRBJ1-2; with no DNA, the TCRdb D assignment of TRBD1 cannot be verified. CDR1 is DFQATT and CDR2 is SNEGSKA in the germline V gene (reference sequence). The CDR3 runs 13 residues.

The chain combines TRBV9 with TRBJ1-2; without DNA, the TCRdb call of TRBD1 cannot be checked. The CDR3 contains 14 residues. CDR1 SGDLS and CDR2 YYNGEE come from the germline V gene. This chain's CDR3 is CASSAGQGDYGYTF.

The CDR3 spells CASSLEGLADTQYF. The V and J genes are TRBV5-1 and TRBJ2-3; no DNA is available, so the TRBD2 call from TCRdb remains unchecked. CDR3 length equals 14 residues. The germline V gene encodes CDR1 SGHRS and CDR2 YFSETQ.

The CDR3 reads CASSQRAHNTEAFF. The chain joins TRBV3-1 to TRBJ1-1. Germline lookup yields CDR1 LGHDT and CDR2 YNNKEL (reference sequence). The CDR3 runs 14 residues.

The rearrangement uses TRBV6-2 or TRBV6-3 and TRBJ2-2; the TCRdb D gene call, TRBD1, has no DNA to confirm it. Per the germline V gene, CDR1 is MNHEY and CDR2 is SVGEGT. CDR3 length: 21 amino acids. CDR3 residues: CASSNTVDRGYSGRDTGELFF.

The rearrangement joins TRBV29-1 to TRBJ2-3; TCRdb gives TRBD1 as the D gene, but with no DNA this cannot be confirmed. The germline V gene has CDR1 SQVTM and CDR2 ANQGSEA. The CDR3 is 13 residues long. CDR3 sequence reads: CSVWGGTTDMQYF.

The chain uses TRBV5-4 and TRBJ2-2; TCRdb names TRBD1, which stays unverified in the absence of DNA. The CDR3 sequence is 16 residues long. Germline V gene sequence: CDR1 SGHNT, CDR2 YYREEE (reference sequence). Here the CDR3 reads CASSPGRGGNTGELFF.

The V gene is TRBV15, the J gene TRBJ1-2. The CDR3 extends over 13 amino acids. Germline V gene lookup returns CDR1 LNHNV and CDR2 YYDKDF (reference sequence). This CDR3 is CATSRGGGEGYTF.

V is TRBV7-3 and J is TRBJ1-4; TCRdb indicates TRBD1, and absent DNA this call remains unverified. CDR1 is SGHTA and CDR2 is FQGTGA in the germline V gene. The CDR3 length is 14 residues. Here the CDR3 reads CASSSPDSGGKLFF.

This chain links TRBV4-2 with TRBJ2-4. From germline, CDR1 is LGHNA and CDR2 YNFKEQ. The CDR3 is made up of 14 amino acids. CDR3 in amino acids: CASSQDGSQNIQYF.

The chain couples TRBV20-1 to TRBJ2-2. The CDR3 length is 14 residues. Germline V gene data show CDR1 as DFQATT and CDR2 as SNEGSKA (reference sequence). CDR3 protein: CSARRLPNTGELFF.

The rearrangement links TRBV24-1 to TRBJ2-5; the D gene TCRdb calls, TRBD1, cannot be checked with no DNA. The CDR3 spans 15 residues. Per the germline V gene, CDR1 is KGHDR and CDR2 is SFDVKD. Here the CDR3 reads CATSDLKGGQETQYF.

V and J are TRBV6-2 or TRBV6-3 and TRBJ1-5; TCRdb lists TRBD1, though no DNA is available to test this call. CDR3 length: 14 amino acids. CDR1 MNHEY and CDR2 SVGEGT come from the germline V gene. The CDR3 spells CASTLERENQPQHF.

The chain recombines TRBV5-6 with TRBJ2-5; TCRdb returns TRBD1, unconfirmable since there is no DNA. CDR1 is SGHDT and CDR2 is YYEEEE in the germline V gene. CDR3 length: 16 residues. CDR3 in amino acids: CASSPGTGRVGETQYF. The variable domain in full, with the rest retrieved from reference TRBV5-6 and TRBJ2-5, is DAGVTQSPTHLIKTRGQQVTLRCSPKSGHDTVSWYQQALGQGPQFIFQYYEEEERQRGNFPDRFSGHQFPNYSSELNVNALLLGDSALYLCASSPGTGRVGETQYFGPGTRLLVL.

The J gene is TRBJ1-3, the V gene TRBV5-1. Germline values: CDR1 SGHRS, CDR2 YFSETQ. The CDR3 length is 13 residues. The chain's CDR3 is CASSLEEANTIYF.

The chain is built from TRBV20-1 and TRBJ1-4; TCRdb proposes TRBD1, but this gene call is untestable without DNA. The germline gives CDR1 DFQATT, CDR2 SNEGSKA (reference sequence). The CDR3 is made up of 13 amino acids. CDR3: CSAKDRDNEKLFF.

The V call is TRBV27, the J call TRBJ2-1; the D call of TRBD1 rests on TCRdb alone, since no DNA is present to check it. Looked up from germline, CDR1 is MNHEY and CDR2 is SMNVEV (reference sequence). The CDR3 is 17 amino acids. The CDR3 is CASSLGTGQGAYNEQFF.

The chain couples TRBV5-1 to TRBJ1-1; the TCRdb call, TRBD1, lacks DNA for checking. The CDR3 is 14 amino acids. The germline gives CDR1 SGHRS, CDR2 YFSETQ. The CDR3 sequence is CASSVYRENTEAFF.

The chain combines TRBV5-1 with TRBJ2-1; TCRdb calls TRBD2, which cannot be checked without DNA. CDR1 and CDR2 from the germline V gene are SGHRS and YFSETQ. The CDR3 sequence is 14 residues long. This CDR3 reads CASSSGSGRDEQFF.

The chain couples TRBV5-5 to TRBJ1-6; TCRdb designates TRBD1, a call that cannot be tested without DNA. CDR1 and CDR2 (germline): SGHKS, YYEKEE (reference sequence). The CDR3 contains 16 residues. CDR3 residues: CASSLGGAQANSPLHF.

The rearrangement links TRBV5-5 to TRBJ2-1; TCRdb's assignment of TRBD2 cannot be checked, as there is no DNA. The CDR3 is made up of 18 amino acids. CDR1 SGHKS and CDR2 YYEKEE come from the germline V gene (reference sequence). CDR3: CASSPGRSGRADRGEQFF.

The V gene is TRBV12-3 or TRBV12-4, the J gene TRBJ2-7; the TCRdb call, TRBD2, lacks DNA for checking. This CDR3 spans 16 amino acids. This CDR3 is CASSLWKRESSYEQYF.

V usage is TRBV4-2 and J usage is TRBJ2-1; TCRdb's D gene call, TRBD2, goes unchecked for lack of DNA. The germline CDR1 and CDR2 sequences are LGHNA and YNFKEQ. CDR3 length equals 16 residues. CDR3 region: CASSQDGGPSVNEQFF.

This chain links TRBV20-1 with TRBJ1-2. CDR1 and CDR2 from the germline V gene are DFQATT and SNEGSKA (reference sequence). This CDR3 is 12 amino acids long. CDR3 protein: CSAPPSGYGYTF.

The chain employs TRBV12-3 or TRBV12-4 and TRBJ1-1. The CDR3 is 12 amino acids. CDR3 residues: CASTLGNTEAFF.

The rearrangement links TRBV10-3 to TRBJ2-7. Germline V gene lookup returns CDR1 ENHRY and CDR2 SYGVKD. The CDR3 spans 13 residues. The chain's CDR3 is CAISEGVNYEQYF.

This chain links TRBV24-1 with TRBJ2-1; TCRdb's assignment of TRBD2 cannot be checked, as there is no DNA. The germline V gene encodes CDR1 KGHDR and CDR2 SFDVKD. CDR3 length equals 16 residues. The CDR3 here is CATSDFRLAGVQEQFF.

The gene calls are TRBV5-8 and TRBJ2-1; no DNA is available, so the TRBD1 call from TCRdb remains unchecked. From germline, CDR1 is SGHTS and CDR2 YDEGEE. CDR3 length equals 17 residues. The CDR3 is CASRRTQGSSSYNEQFF.